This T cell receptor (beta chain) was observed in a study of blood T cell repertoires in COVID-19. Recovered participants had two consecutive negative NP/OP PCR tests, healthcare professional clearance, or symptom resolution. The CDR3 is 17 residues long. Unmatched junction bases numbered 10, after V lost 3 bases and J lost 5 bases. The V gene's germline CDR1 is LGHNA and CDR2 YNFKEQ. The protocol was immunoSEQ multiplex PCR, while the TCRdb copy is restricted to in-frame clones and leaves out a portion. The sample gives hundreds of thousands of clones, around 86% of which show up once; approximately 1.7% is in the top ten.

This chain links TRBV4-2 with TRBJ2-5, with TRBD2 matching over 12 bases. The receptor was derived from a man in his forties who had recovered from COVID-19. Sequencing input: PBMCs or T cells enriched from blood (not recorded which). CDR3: CASSHGPSGGAEETQYF. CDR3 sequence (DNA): TGTGCCAGCAGCCACGGGCCTAGCGGGGGGGCCGAGGAGACCCAGTACTTC.